Listed here is a single T cell receptor beta chain. The data are from a study of identical twins. Per germline, CDR1 SGHTA and CDR2 FQGNSA. Losses at the gene ends were 3 bases for V and 7 bases for J; bases not matched to a gene: 7. The CDR3 runs 15 residues. MiXCR, applied by TCRdb to the 5' RACE reads, yields one record per CDR3 protein. Of 550,000 to 700,000 distinct CDR3 sequences detected, roughly 20% appear once; the ten largest clones hold about 4.3%. The sample was also reused in another study, on T cells expressing NK-cell markers. That paper adds: Each TCR beta repertoire originated in sorted T cells that were CD3+CD56+NKG2C+, CD3+CD56+NKG2C- or CD3+CD56-NKG2C+. The use of an anti-gamma-delta TCR antibody, which was added in several experiments, restricted sorting to T cells expressing alpha-beta TCR.

The receptor was isolated from a woman aged 18-30 years in good health. The sequenced material came from PBMCs. The rearrangement joins TRBV7-2 to TRBJ2-1; 9 nucleotides align to TRBD1. The CDR3 DNA reads TGTGCCAGCAGCTTTGCCGGACAGGGGTGGAATGAGCAGTTCTTC. Amino acids: CASSFAGQGWNEQFF.